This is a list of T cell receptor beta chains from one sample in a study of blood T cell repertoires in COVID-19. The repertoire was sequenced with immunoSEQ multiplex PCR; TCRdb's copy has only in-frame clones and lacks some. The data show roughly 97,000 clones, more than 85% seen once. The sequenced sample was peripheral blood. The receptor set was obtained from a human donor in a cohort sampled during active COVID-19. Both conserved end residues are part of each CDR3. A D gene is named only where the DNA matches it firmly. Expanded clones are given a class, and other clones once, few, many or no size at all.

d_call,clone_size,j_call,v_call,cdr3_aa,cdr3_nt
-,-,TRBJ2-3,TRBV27,CASSPSNLGLFTDTQYF,TGTGCCAGCAGTCCCTCGAACTTGGGGCTTTTCACAGATACGCAGTATTTT
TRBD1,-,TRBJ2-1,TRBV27,CASSPQLWTGSRNEQFF,TGTGCCAGCAGTCCCCAACTCTGGACAGGGTCCCGCAATGAGCAGTTCTTC
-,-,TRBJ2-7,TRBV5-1,CASKRLGVDEQYF,TGCGCCAGTAAGAGGCTAGGAGTGGACGAGCAGTACTTC
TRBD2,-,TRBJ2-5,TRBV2,CASSVLAGIAETQYF,TGTGCCAGCAGTGTGTTAGCGGGGATTGCAGAGACCCAGTACTTC
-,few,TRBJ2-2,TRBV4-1,CASSQVTFPSSHSVGELFF,TGCGCCAGCAGCCAAGTAACCTTCCCCTCCTCTCATAGTGTCGGGGAGCTGTTTTTT
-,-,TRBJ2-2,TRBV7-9,CASRVGGPSTGELFF,TGTGCCAGCAGGGTAGGCGGGCCCAGCACCGGGGAGCTGTTTTTT
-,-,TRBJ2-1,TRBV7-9,CASSPTTEYEQFF,TGTGCCAGCAGCCCAACGACAGAGTATGAGCAGTTCTTC
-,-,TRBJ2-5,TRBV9,CASSPLEGGAGETQYF,TGTGCCAGCAGCCCCCTAGAGGGGGGGGCGGGGGAGACCCAGTACTTC
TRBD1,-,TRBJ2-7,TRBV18,CASSPQGGRYEQYF,TGTGCCAGCTCACCCCAAGGGGGCAGGTACGAGCAGTACTTC
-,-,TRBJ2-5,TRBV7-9,CASSLGGKGETQYF,TGTGCCAGCAGCTTAGGCGGGAAGGGGGAGACCCAGTACTTC
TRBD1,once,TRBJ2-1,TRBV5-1,CASALQGAGDNEQFF,TGCGCCAGCGCCTTACAGGGGGCTGGGGACAATGAGCAGTTCTTC
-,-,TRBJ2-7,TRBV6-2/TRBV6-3,CASSYSLASEQYF,TGTGCCAGCAGTTACTCCTTAGCTAGCGAGCAGTACTTC
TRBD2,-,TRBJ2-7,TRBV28,CASSTIGGAGEQYF,TGTGCCAGCTCAACTATCGGGGGGGCAGGGGAGCAGTACTTC
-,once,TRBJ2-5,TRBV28,CASSLAPVQGWGQYF,TGTGCCAGCAGTTTAGCCCCTGTGCAGGGTTGGGGCCAGTACTTC
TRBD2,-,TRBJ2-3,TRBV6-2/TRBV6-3,CASSYSGRGNTQYF,TGTGCCAGCAGTTACAGCGGGAGGGGGAATACGCAGTATTTT
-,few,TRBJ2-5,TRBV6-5,CASSPNPGTQETQYF,TGTGCCAGCAGTCCGAACCCCGGGACACAAGAGACCCAGTACTTC
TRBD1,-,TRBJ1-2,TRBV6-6,CASSYGTGGGYTF,TGTGCCAGCAGTTACGGGACAGGGGGTGGCTACACCTTC
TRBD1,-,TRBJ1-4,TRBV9,CASSETTGGQEKLFF,TGTGCCAGCAGCGAAACTACAGGGGGCCAGGAAAAACTGTTTTTT
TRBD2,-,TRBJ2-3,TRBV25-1,CASSEERLAGGDTDTQYF,TGTGCCAGCAGTGAGGAGCGCCTAGCGGGGGGGGACACAGATACGCAGTATTTT
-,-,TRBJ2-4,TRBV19,CASSTGTRGAKNIQYF,TGTGCCAGTAGTACAGGGACTCGGGGAGCCAAAAACATTCAGTACTTC
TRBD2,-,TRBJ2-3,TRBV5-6,CASSYTLAGVKDTQYF,TGTGCCAGCAGCTATACACTAGCGGGAGTTAAAGATACGCAGTATTTT
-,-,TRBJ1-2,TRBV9,CASSVGSDSYGYTF,TGTGCCAGCAGCGTAGGATCAGACAGCTATGGCTACACCTTC
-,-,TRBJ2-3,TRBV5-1,CASRSVADSSPDTQYF,TGCGCCAGCAGATCTGTTGCGGACAGTTCCCCAGATACGCAGTATTTT
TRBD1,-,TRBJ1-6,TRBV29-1,CSVSLTGGSNSPLHF,TGCAGCGTCAGCCTGACAGGGGGAAGTAATTCACCCCTCCACTTT
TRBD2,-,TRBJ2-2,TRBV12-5,CASGLLGGSTGELFF,TGTGCTAGTGGTTTGCTGGGGGGGAGCACCGGGGAGCTGTTTTTT
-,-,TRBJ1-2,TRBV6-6,CASRTVTSGGYTF,TGTGCCAGCAGGACGGTTACTAGTGGTGGCTACACCTTC
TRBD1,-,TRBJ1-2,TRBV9,CASSVVGTGHGYTF,TGTGCCAGCAGCGTAGTAGGGACAGGACATGGCTACACCTTC